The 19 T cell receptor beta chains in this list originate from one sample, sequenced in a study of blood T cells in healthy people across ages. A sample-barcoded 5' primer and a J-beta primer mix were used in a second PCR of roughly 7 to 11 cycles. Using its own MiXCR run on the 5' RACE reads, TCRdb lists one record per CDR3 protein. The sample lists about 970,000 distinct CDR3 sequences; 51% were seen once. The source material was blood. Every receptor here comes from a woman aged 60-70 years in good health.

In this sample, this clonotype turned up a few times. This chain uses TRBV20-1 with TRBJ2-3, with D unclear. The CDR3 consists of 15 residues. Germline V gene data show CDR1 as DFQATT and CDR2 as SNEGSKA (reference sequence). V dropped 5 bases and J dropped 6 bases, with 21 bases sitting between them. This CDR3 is CSAPELSPAFDTQYF. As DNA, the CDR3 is TGCAGTGCTCCCGAATTGTCGCCCGCGTTTGATACGCAGTATTTT.

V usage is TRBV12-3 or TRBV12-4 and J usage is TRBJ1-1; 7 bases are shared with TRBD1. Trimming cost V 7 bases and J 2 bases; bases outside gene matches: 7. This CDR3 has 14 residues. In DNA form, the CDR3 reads TGTGCCAGCAATGGCCGGACAGGAAACACTGAAGCTTTCTTT. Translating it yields CASNGRTGNTEAFF.

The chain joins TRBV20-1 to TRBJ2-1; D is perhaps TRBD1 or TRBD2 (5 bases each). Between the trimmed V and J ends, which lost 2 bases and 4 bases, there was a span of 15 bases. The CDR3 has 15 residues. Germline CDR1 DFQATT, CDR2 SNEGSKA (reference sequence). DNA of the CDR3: TGCAGTGCTAGACCCGGGACGGCCTCTTACAATGAGCAGTTCTTC. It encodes CSARPGTASYNEQFF.

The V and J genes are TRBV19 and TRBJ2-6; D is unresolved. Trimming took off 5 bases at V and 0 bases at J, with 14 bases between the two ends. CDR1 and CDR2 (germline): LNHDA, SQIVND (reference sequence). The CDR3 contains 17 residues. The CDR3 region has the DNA TGTGCCAGTAGTTCCCCGGGCACCCTCTCTGGGGCCAACGTCCTGACTTTC. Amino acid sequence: CASSSPGTLSGANVLTF. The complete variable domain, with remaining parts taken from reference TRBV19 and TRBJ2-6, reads DGGITQSPKYLFRKEGQNVTLSCEQNLNHDAMYWYRQDPGQGLRLIYYSQIVNDFQKGDIAEGYSVSREKKESFPLTVTSAQKNPTAFYLCASSSPGTLSGANVLTFGAGSRLTVL.

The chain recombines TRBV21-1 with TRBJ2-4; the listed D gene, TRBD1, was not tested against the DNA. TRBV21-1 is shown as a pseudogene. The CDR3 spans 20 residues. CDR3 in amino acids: CASSTLDSLDSDLAKNIQYF. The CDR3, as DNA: TGTGCCAGCAGCACCCTGGACTCCCTGGACAGCGATCTAGCCAAAAACATTCAGTACTTC.

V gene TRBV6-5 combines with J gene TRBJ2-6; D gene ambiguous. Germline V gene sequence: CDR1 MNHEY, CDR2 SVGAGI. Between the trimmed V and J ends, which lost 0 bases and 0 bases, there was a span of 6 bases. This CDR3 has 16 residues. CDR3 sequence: CASSYSSGSGANVLTF. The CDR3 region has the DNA TGTGCCAGCAGTTACTCGTCCGGCTCTGGGGCCAACGTCCTGACTTTC.

The DNA of the CDR3 is TGTGCCAGCGGGACAGAAGTCTTCGAAGAGACCCAGTACTTC. This sequence encodes CASGTEVFEETQYF. The chain is built from TRBV6-1 and TRBJ2-5, with 7 positions matching TRBD1. Germline V gives CDR1 MNHNS, CDR2 SASEGT. The V segment lost 8 bases and the J segment 3 bases; nucleotides outside the gene matches: 9. This CDR3 is built from 14 residues.

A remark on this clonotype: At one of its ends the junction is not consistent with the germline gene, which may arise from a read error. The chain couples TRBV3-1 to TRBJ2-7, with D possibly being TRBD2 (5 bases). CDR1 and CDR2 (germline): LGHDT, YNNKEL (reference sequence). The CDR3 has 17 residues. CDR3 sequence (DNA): TGTACCAGCAGCCAGCGGAACTACGGTTCTAGCTCCTACGAGCAGTACTTC. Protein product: CTSSQRNYGSSSYEQYF.

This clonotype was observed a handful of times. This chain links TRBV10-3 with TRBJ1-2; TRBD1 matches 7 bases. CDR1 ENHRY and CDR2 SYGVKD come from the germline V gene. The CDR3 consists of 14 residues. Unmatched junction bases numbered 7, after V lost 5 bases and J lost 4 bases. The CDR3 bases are TGTGCCATCAGTTTCCGGGACAGCCTCTATGGCTACACCTTC. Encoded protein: CAISFRDSLYGYTF.

The CDR3 sequence is CASRMLDDRGAYEQYF. The CDR3, as DNA: TGTGCCAGCAGAATGTTAGATGACAGGGGGGCCTACGAGCAGTACTTC. The chain has TRBV6-5 and TRBJ2-7, with 9 bases lining up with TRBD1. The CDR3 has 16 residues. Germline V gene sequence: CDR1 MNHEY, CDR2 SVGAGI. V lost 6 bases and J lost 2; bases outside the gene matches: 11.

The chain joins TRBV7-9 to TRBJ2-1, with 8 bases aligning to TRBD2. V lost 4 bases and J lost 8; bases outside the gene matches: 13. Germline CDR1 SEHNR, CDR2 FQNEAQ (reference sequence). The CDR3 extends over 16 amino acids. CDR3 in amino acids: CASSSPRTGGPYEQFF. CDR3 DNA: TGTGCCAGCAGCTCGCCCAGGACGGGAGGGCCCTATGAGCAGTTCTTC.

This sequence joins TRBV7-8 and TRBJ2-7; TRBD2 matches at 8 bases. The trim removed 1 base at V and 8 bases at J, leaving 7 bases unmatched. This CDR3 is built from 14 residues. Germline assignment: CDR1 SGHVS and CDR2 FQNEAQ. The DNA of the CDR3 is TGTGCCAGCAGCTTAGGTAGCGGGGCCTGCCAGCAGTACTTC. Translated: CASSLGSGACQQYF.

The CDR3 sequence: CASSLPPGRNQPQHF. Written as DNA, the CDR3 is TGTGCCAGCAGTTTACCTCCGGGACGTAATCAGCCCCAGCATTTT. The gene calls are TRBV28 and TRBJ1-5; D might be TRBD1 (5 bases). The germline V gene has CDR1 MDHEN and CDR2 SYDVKM. V was cut by 2 bases and J by 4 bases, with 12 bases left in between. The CDR3 contains 15 residues.

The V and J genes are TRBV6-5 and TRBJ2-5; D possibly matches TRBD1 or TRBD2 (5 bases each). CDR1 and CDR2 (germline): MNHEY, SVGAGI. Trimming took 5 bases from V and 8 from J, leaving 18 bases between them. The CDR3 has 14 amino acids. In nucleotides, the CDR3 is TGTGCCAGCAGTAAACGAGGGGCACGTGAAACCCAGTACTTC. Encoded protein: CASSKRGARETQYF.

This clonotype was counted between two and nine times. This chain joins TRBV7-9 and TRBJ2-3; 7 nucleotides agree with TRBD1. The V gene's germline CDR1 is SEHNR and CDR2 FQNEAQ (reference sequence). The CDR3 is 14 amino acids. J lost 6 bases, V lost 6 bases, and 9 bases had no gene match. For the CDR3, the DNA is TGTGCCAGCAGTTCGACAGGGAGAGATGATACGCAGTATTTT. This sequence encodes CASSSTGRDDTQYF.

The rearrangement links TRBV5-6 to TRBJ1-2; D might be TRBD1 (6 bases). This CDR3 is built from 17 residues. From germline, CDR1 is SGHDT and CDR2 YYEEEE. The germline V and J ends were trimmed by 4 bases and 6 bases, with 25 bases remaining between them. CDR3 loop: CASSTAGTTVPLHGYTF. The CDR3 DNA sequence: TGTGCCAGCAGCACTGCCGGGACAACAGTTCCACTTCATGGCTACACCTTC. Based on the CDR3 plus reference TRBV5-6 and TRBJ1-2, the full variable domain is DAGVTQSPTHLIKTRGQQVTLRCSPKSGHDTVSWYQQALGQGPQFIFQYYEEEERQRGNFPDRFSGHQFPNYSSELNVNALLLGDSALYLCASSTAGTTVPLHGYTFGSGTRLTVV.

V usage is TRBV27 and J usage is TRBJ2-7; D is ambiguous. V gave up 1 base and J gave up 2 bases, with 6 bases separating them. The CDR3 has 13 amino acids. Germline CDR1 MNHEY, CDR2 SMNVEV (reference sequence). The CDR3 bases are TGTGCCAGCAGTTTATTCTCTGCCTACGAGCAGTACTTC. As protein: CASSLFSAYEQYF.

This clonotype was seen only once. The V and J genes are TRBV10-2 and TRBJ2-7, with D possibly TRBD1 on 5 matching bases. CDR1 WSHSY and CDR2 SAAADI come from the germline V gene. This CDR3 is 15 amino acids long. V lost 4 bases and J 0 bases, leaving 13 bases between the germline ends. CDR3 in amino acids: CASSVDSQGSYEQYF. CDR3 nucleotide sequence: TGCGCCAGCAGTGTAGACAGCCAAGGCTCCTACGAGCAGTACTTC.

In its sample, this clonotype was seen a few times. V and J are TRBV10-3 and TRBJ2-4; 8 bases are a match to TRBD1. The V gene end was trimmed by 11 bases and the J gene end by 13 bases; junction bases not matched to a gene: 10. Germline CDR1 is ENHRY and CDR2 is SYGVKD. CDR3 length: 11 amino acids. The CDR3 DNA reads TGTGCCGTCGGGACAGGAAATATCCAGTACTTC. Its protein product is CAVGTGNIQYF.